The clone carrying this T cell receptor beta chain was counted many times. Its antigen is as yet unknown. The V gene's germline CDR1 is SEHNR and CDR2 FQNEAQ (reference sequence). The CDR3 loop spans 16 amino acids. V shed 4 bases and J shed 1 base, with 13 bases lying between them. Constant-region reverse primers amplified full-length variable regions, followed by semi-nested Nested Universal Primer A PCR. MiXCR, run by TCRdb on the 5' RACE reads, gives a single entry per CDR3 protein. The table lists roughly 23,000 distinct CDR3 sequences, less than 40% of them singletons. Study-level results: Tumor-infiltrating Treg TCR alpha and beta sequences overlapped most with tumor naive CD4+ T cells, then blood naive.

The genes are TRBV7-9 and TRBJ2-2; a weak D match, TRBD1 (6 bases). Sample: tumor-infiltrating naive CD4+ T cells sorted from the breast tumor. Subset of the sample: naive CD4+ T cells, CD4+CD45RA+CD25-. This receptor was identified in a female donor with breast cancer. CDR3 loop: CASSWPPGQNTGELFF. CDR3 nucleotides: TGTGCCAGCAGCTGGCCCCCGGGACAGAACACCGGGGAGCTGTTTTTT.